This T cell receptor beta chain comes out of a study of read filtering for tumor transcriptome and immune sequencing. Study details: Mean patient age was roughly 66 years, range roughly 45 to 85; around 17 male, more than 11 female. Revised staging placed roughly 8 patients in R-ISS I, 15 to 20 in II, more than five in III. DNase treatment preceded whole-transcriptome library preparation. General observations from the study: Single-read clonotypes: about 83% of IR-seq clonotypes (around 3.5% of reads), 74.6% of RNA-seq clonotypes (roughly 43% of reads).

This clonotype was found many times. Its specificity is unknown. From germline, CDR1 is SGHTA and CDR2 FQGNSA. V was trimmed by 1 base and J by 5 bases, leaving 9 bases between them. The CDR3 has 14 amino acids. The library was built from approximately 400 ng RNA with molecular barcoded adaptors for alpha/delta and beta/gamma chains. Each CDR3 protein gets one entry after TCRdb re-called the reads with MiXCR. The sample yields roughly 130,000 distinct CDR3 sequences, 10% to 15% seen once. The V call is TRBV7-2, the J call TRBJ2-1; no clear D. The receptor's source is a donor at least 40 years old with multiple myeloma. The sequenced sample consisted of a population of CD138-negative cells sorted from bone marrow. For the CDR3, the DNA is TGTGCCAGCAGCTTAGGGGCTAGAAACAATGAGCAGTTCTTC. Protein product: CASSLGARNNEQFF.